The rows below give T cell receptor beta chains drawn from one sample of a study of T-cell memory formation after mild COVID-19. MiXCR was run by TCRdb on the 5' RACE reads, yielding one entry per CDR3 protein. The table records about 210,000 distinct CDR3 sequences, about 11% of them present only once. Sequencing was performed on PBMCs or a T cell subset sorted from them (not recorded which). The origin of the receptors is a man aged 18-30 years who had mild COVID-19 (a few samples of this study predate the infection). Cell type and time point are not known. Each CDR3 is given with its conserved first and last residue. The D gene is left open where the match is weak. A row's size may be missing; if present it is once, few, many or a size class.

CDR3: CASGQAGTGGNEQFF
DNA: TGTGCCAGTGGACAGGCAGGGACAGGGGGGAATGAGCAGTTCTTC
size: NA
D: TRBD1
V: TRBV28
J: TRBJ2-1

CDR3: CASSYSWDRDSPLHF
DNA: TGTGCCAGCAGTTACTCGTGGGACAGGGATTCACCCCTCCACTTT
size: few
D: TRBD1
V: TRBV6-5
J: TRBJ1-6

CDR3: CSVRDYYNEQFF
DNA: TGCAGCGTCCGGGACTACTACAATGAGCAGTTCTTC
size: many
D: TRBD2
V: TRBV29-1
J: TRBJ2-1

CDR3: CASSYLDRADTQYF
DNA: TGTGCCAGCAGTTACTTGGACAGGGCGGATACGCAGTATTTT
size: few
D: TRBD1
V: TRBV6-5
J: TRBJ2-3

CDR3: CAWSPGYQGVVGNQYF
DNA: TGTGCCTGGAGTCCCGGCTACCAGGGTGTTGTGGGAAACCAGTACTTC
size: few
D: NA
V: TRBV30
J: TRBJ2-5

CDR3: CASSQAWSSDTQYF
DNA: TGCGCCAGCAGCCAAGCGTGGAGCTCAGATACGCAGTATTTT
size: few
D: NA
V: TRBV4-3
J: TRBJ2-3

CDR3: CASSPLTDQETQYF
DNA: TGTGCCAGCAGTCCCCTGACAGACCAAGAGACCCAGTACTTC
size: few
D: NA
V: TRBV2
J: TRBJ2-5

CDR3: CASRASYSGNTIYF
DNA: TGTGCCAGCCGGGCTTCCTACTCTGGAAACACCATATATTTT
size: few
D: NA
V: TRBV19
J: TRBJ1-3

CDR3: CASTPTGNIPEAFF
DNA: TGTGCCAGTACCCCGACAGGGAATATCCCTGAAGCTTTCTTT
size: few
D: TRBD1
V: TRBV19
J: TRBJ1-1

CDR3: CASSQDSPADTQYF
DNA: TGTGCCAGCAGCCAGGACAGTCCCGCGGATACGCAGTATTTT
size: many
D: NA
V: TRBV7-2
J: TRBJ2-3

CDR3: CSAPGSGRTLTPQYF
DNA: TGCAGTGCTCCCGGTTCGGGGCGGACGTTAACGCCGCAGTATTTT
size: NA
D: NA
V: TRBV20-1
J: TRBJ2-3

CDR3: CASSRGVEETQYF
DNA: TGTGCCAGCTCCCGGGGAGTTGAAGAGACCCAGTACTTC
size: many
D: NA
V: TRBV18
J: TRBJ2-5

CDR3: CATSRGVGGVRGYTF
DNA: TGTGCCACCAGCAGAGGGGTGGGAGGGGTGCGCGGCTACACCTTC
size: NA
D: NA
V: TRBV15
J: TRBJ1-2

CDR3: CASSPRASWNTEAFF
DNA: TGTGCCAGCAGCCCCCGGGCTTCGTGGAACACTGAAGCTTTCTTT
size: NA
D: NA
V: TRBV7-9
J: TRBJ1-1

CDR3: CASSLATGTGELFF
DNA: TGTGCCAGCAGCTTAGCGACAGGCACCGGGGAGCTGTTTTTT
size: NA
D: NA
V: TRBV7-2
J: TRBJ2-2

CDR3: CASSRRNEKLFF
DNA: TGTGCCAGCAGTCGGAGAAATGAAAAACTGTTTTTT
size: few
D: NA
V: TRBV6-6
J: TRBJ1-4

CDR3: CASSLEGRPTDTQYF
DNA: TGCGCCAGCAGCTTGGAGGGCAGACCCACAGATACGCAGTATTTT
size: NA
D: NA
V: TRBV5-1
J: TRBJ2-3

CDR3: CASSLEGRGVSTDTQYF
DNA: TGTGCCAGCAGCCTCGAGGGAAGGGGCGTCAGCACAGATACGCAGTATTTT
size: NA
D: NA
V: TRBV9
J: TRBJ2-3

CDR3: CASSLAGGPAATQYF
DNA: TGTGCCAGCAGCTTAGCGGGGGGACCGGCTGCGACCCAGTACTTC
size: NA
D: NA
V: TRBV7-8
J: TRBJ2-5

CDR3: CASSQDWGEQYF
DNA: TGTGCCAGCAGCCAGGATTGGGGCGAGCAGTACTTC
size: NA
D: NA
V: TRBV7-2
J: TRBJ2-7

CDR3: CASSPFQGAKNIQYF
DNA: TGTGCCAGCTCACCGTTCCAGGGGGCCAAAAACATTCAGTACTTC
size: NA
D: NA
V: TRBV18
J: TRBJ2-4

CDR3: CSVVPGQETQYF
DNA: TGCAGCGTTGTGCCAGGCCAAGAGACCCAGTACTTC
size: medium-sized
D: NA
V: TRBV29-1
J: TRBJ2-5

CDR3: CASSLDRGRTEAFF
DNA: TGTGCCAGCAGCTTGGACAGGGGGCGGACTGAAGCTTTCTTT
size: few
D: TRBD1
V: TRBV13
J: TRBJ1-1

CDR3: CASSLVVDTDTQYF
DNA: TGTGCCAGCAGCTTGGTTGTGGACACAGATACGCAGTATTTT
size: NA
D: NA
V: TRBV5-6
J: TRBJ2-3

CDR3: CASSPGTGWHEQYF
DNA: TGTGCCAGCAGCCCGGGCACAGGGTGGCACGAGCAGTACTTC
size: few
D: NA
V: TRBV7-9
J: TRBJ2-7

CDR3: CASSQDRESGGASETQYF
DNA: TGTGCCAGCAGCCAAGACAGGGAGAGCGGGGGGGCCTCAGAGACCCAGTACTTC
size: few
D: TRBD2
V: TRBV7-2
J: TRBJ2-5

CDR3: CASSAAPRGRFKVNEQFF
DNA: TGTGCCAGCAGCGCCGCACCCCGGGGTCGGTTTAAAGTGAATGAGCAGTTCTTC
size: NA
D: NA
V: TRBV9
J: TRBJ2-1

CDR3: CASSSGRIGYEQYF
DNA: TGTGCCAGCAGCTCGGGACGGATCGGCTACGAGCAGTACTTC
size: few
D: NA
V: TRBV5-5
J: TRBJ2-7

CDR3: CALSPFTGGGYNEQFF
DNA: TGTGCCCTCAGTCCCTTTACAGGCGGGGGCTACAATGAGCAGTTCTTC
size: few
D: TRBD2
V: TRBV28
J: TRBJ2-1

CDR3: CASNLQGQETQYF
DNA: TGTGCCAGCAACCTACAGGGGCAAGAGACCCAGTACTTC
size: NA
D: TRBD1
V: TRBV2
J: TRBJ2-5

CDR3: CASSRRGPGGYTF
DNA: TGTGCCAGCTCTCGCAGGGGACCTGGTGGCTACACCTTC
size: NA
D: NA
V: TRBV18
J: TRBJ1-2

CDR3: CASSGRLQNTGELFF
DNA: TGTGCCAGCAGTGGGAGACTCCAGAACACCGGGGAGCTGTTTTTT
size: few
D: NA
V: TRBV27
J: TRBJ2-2

CDR3: CASSLDSGTGKRDTQYF
DNA: TGTGCCAGCAGCCTAGATTCCGGGACAGGGAAAAGGGATACGCAGTATTTT
size: NA
D: TRBD1
V: TRBV14
J: TRBJ2-3

CDR3: CATSATDTQYF
DNA: TGTGCCACCAGTGCTACAGATACGCAGTATTTT
size: NA
D: NA
V: TRBV24-1
J: TRBJ2-3

CDR3: CASSLAVVTSYEQYF
DNA: TGTGCCAGCAGCTTAGCCGTTGTCACTTCCTACGAGCAGTACTTC
size: NA
D: NA
V: TRBV7-2
J: TRBJ2-7

CDR3: CASSIRTSGGSYEQYF
DNA: TGTGCCAGCAGCATCCGGACTAGCGGGGGCTCCTACGAGCAGTACTTC
size: few
D: TRBD2
V: TRBV7-6
J: TRBJ2-7

CDR3: CAIRQTENTEAFF
DNA: TGTGCCATCAGACAGACAGAGAACACTGAAGCTTTCTTT
size: NA
D: NA
V: TRBV10-3
J: TRBJ1-1

CDR3: CASSVGGQIKDTQYF
DNA: TGTGCCAGCAGCGTAGGGGGACAGATAAAAGATACGCAGTATTTT
size: few
D: TRBD1
V: TRBV9
J: TRBJ2-3

CDR3: CASSHLPSASGGKETQYF
DNA: TGTGCCAGCAGCCACCTCCCCTCGGCTAGCGGGGGGAAGGAGACCCAGTACTTC
size: few
D: TRBD2
V: TRBV4-2
J: TRBJ2-5

CDR3: CASSQETQGYGGYTF
DNA: TGTGCCAGCAGCCAAGAGACCCAGGGTTATGGTGGCTACACCTTC
size: NA
D: NA
V: TRBV4-2
J: TRBJ1-2

CDR3: CASSLARQGHGELFF
DNA: TGCGCCAGCAGCTTGGCCCGGCAGGGCCACGGGGAGCTGTTTTTT
size: few
D: NA
V: TRBV5-1
J: TRBJ2-2

CDR3: CASSPDRGWVTEAFF
DNA: TGTGCCAGCAGTCCGGACAGGGGATGGGTCACTGAAGCTTTCTTT
size: few
D: TRBD1
V: TRBV5-6
J: TRBJ1-1

CDR3: CASSLGTSGVSTDTQYF
DNA: TGTGCCAGCAGCTTGGGGACTAGCGGGGTCAGCACAGATACGCAGTATTTT
size: NA
D: TRBD2
V: TRBV11-2
J: TRBJ2-3

CDR3: CASSRPLQQVPEAFF
DNA: TGTGCCAGCAGCCGGCCTCTCCAACAAGTACCTGAAGCTTTCTTT
size: NA
D: NA
V: TRBV7-9
J: TRBJ1-1

CDR3: CASSPRAGLIWGNQPQHF
DNA: TGTGCCAGCAGCCCGCGGGCGGGGCTCATCTGGGGCAATCAGCCCCAGCATTTT
size: NA
D: NA
V: TRBV7-7
J: TRBJ1-5

CDR3: CASSQDPRSSGGYQETQYF
DNA: TGCGCCAGCAGCCAAGACCCACGATCGAGCGGGGGATACCAAGAGACCCAGTACTTC
size: few
D: TRBD2
V: TRBV4-3
J: TRBJ2-5

CDR3: CASSQVRKNQPQHF
DNA: TGCGCCAGCAGCCAAGTCAGAAAGAATCAGCCCCAGCATTTT
size: NA
D: NA
V: TRBV4-3
J: TRBJ1-5

CDR3: CASSPGQGRDTQYF
DNA: TGCGCCAGCAGCCCGGGGCAGGGGAGAGATACGCAGTATTTT
size: few
D: NA
V: TRBV5-1
J: TRBJ2-3

CDR3: CASSPTGRPNWYEQYF
DNA: TGTGCCAGCAGTCCTACAGGGCGCCCAAACTGGTACGAGCAGTACTTC
size: many
D: NA
V: TRBV7-8
J: TRBJ2-7

CDR3: CASSQRIERQFF
DNA: TGTGCCAGCAGCCAAAGGATCGAGAGGCAGTTCTTC
size: NA
D: NA
V: TRBV3-1
J: TRBJ2-1

CDR3: CSARDTGNTIYF
DNA: TGCAGTGCTAGGGACACTGGAAACACCATATATTTT
size: few
D: NA
V: TRBV20-1
J: TRBJ1-3

CDR3: CASSLDSGGSSYEQYF
DNA: TGTGCCAGCAGCTTAGACTCGGGGGGGAGCTCCTACGAGCAGTACTTC
size: NA
D: TRBD2
V: TRBV7-2
J: TRBJ2-7

CDR3: CASSVDRGRDTQYF
DNA: TGTGCCAGCAGCGTAGACAGGGGGCGCGATACGCAGTATTTT
size: NA
D: TRBD1
V: TRBV9
J: TRBJ2-3

CDR3: CASSTPTSGEDNEQFF
DNA: TGTGCCAGCAGCACCCCGACTAGCGGGGAAGACAATGAGCAGTTCTTC
size: many
D: TRBD2
V: TRBV5-4
J: TRBJ2-1

CDR3: CATQDGKNTEAFF
DNA: TGTGCCACCCAGGACGGCAAGAACACTGAAGCTTTCTTT
size: few
D: NA
V: TRBV10-3
J: TRBJ1-1

CDR3: CASSDPRTVYGNTIYF
DNA: TGTGCCAGCAGTGACCCGCGGACAGTCTACGGAAACACCATATATTTT
size: few
D: NA
V: TRBV6-1
J: TRBJ1-3

CDR3: CATRTENTGELFF
DNA: TGTGCCACCCGGACAGAGAACACCGGGGAGCTGTTTTTT
size: many
D: NA
V: TRBV10-3
J: TRBJ2-2

CDR3: CASSPLGGGSNQPQHF
DNA: TGTGCCAGCAGCCCCCTCGGGGGGGGTAGCAATCAGCCCCAGCATTTT
size: few
D: NA
V: TRBV7-9
J: TRBJ1-5